This TCR beta chain emerged from a study of cytomegalovirus exposure and HLA in healthy donors. General study points: Accurate predictions that matched the HLA-A and HLA-B alleles of most subjects were reportedly made from TCR beta sequences. The records held CMV serostatus as the only immune exposure information. Indistinguishable V segments such as TRBV6-2 and TRBV6-3 were excluded. Later examination showed HLA-associated TCR beta chains had greater clonal expansion than equally common others.

This CDR3 region has 12 residues. Trimming shortened V by 5 bases and J by 4 bases, and 10 bases separated the two germline ends. Germline lookup yields CDR1 SQVTM and CDR2 ANQGSEA. In the case of this clone: Its target is unknown.

The primer mix had 60 Vbeta and 13 Jbeta primers. The repertoire was sequenced with immunoSEQ multiplex PCR; TCRdb's copy has only in-frame clones and lacks some. The table has some 130,000 clones, 76% seen once; the top ten hold 1.8%. The origin of this receptor is a female donor in good health and CMV-seropositive. The sequenced material came from PBMCs. The rearrangement links TRBV29-1 to TRBJ2-3; possible D gene TRBD1, 6 bases. The CDR3 coding sequence is TGCAGCGTTCAACAGGGTCCAGATACGCAGTATTTT. The encoded protein is CSVQQGPDTQYF.